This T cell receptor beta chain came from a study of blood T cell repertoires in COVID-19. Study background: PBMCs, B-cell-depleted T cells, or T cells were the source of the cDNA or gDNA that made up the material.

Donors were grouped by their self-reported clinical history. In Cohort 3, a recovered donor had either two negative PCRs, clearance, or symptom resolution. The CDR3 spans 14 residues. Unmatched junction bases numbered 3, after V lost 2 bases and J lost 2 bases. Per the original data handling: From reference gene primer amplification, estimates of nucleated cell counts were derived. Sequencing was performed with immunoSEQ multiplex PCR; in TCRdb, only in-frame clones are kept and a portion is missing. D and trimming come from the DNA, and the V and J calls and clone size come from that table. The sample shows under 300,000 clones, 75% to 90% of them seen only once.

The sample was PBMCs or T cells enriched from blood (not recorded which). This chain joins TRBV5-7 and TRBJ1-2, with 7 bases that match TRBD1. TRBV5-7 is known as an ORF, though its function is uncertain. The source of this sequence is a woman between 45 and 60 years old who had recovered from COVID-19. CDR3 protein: CASSFGGQNYGYTF. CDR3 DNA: TGTGCCAGCAGCTTTGGGGGACAGAACTATGGCTACACCTTC.